These 5 T cell receptor beta chains were all obtained from the same sample, sequenced in a study of blood T cells in healthy people across ages. A second 7 to 11 cycle PCR used barcoded and J-beta primers. TCRdb re-derived calls from the 5' RACE reads in MiXCR, one entry per CDR3 protein. The profile shows roughly 1 million distinct CDR3 sequences, about 23% of them singletons. These same records also appear under a second study, on T cells of mothers and their children.

The sample comprised blood. Receptor source: a girl aged 2-10 years in good health.

This clonotype appeared a few times. CDR3 bases: TGCAGCGTTGAGCCGGAGTCCACAGATACGCAGTATTTT. Amino acids: CSVEPESTDTQYF. The V gene is TRBV29-1, the J gene TRBJ2-3; no reliable D call. CDR3 length equals 13 residues. Germline CDR1 SQVTM, CDR2 ANQGSEA. The germline V and J ends were trimmed by 3 bases and 2 bases, with 9 bases remaining between them.

This sequence joins TRBV12-3 or TRBV12-4 and TRBJ2-7, with TRBD2 identical over 9 bases. CDR3 length: 15 amino acids. After removal of 6 bases from V and 2 bases from J, the junction contained 8 bases not matched to a gene. The CDR3 DNA follows: TGTGCCAGCAGGAGGGTAGCGGGAGACCCCTACGAGCAGTACTTC. Translation: CASRRVAGDPYEQYF.

This clonotype was picked up one time. CDR3 bases: TGCAGTGCTAGTCGGGATACCATGATTTCAGGCTACACCTTC. Its translation: CSASRDTMISGYTF. The rearrangement uses TRBV20-1 and TRBJ1-2; no definite D call. Germline V gives CDR1 DFQATT, CDR2 SNEGSKA (reference sequence). Deletions cut 3 bases from V and 8 bases from J, with 19 bases between. The CDR3 has 14 amino acids.

This clonotype has just a few counts. The chain links TRBV28 to TRBJ2-1, with 9 bases matching TRBD2. Germline values: CDR1 MDHEN, CDR2 SYDVKM. This CDR3 has 20 residues. Trimming removed 5 bases from V and 1 base from J; junction bases left unmatched: 18. DNA for the CDR3: TGTGCCAGCAGTGAGATTCTAGCGGGAATAGCCAAGAGATCCTACAATGAGCAGTTCTTC. Protein: CASSEILAGIAKRSYNEQFF. The whole variable domain, filled in from reference TRBV28 and TRBJ2-1, reads DVKVTQSSRYLVKRTGEKVFLECVQDMDHENMFWYRQDPGLGLRLIYFSYDVKMKEKGDIPEGYSVSREKKERFSLILESASTNQTSMYLCASSEILAGIAKRSYNEQFFGPGTRLTVL.

On this clonotype: Germline is not matched at one junction end, which may reflect a read error. The chain couples TRBV28 to TRBJ2-6; 7 nucleotides line up with TRBD2. Germline loops: CDR1 MDHEN, CDR2 SYDVKM. This CDR3 has 15 residues. Written as DNA, the CDR3 is TGTGCCTGCAGTCGTCTAGCGGAGACGTCCAACGTCCTGACTTTC. Translating gives CACSRLAETSNVLTF.